This is a list of T cell receptor beta chains from one sample in a study of cytomegalovirus exposure and HLA in healthy donors. TCRdb's table, derived via immunoSEQ multiplex PCR, lists solely in-frame clones and lacks some. Of about 83,000 clones listed, roughly 80% are singletons. The source material was PBMCs. Source of these receptors: a woman aged 25 to 39 in good health and CMV-seronegative. The CDR3 runs from the conserved cysteine through the conserved F or W. The order of the fields is J gene, clone size, D gene, CDR3 length, V gene, CDR3 protein, CDR3 DNA. A D gene is named only where the DNA matches it firmly. Clone size is given for some rows only: seen once, a few or many times, or a class if the clone is expanded.

TRBJ1-2,-,-,12,TRBV11-2,CASSGQLYGYTF,TGTGCCAGCAGTGGACAGCTCTATGGCTACACCTTC
TRBJ2-5,-,TRBD2,15,TRBV29-1,CSADWTSAMTETQYF,TGCAGCGCCGATTGGACTAGCGCTATGACAGAGACCCAGTACTTC
TRBJ2-7,-,TRBD1,15,TRBV11-2,CASSLQGASLGEQYF,TGTGCCAGCAGCTTGCAGGGGGCAAGCCTTGGGGAGCAGTACTTC
TRBJ2-4,-,-,13,TRBV13,CASSFEKGAIQYF,TGTGCCAGCAGCTTTGAGAAGGGAGCCATTCAGTACTTC
TRBJ1-4,-,TRBD1,15,TRBV5-1,CASRLGTAANEKLFF,TGCGCCAGCAGACTCGGGACAGCCGCTAATGAAAAACTGTTTTTT
TRBJ2-4,-,TRBD2,13,TRBV7-9,CASSGLAGPIQYF,TGTGCCAGCAGCGGACTAGCGGGCCCCATTCAGTACTTC
TRBJ2-3,-,-,14,TRBV28,CAISPASGTDTQYF,TGTGCCATAAGCCCGGCTAGCGGCACAGATACGCAGTATTTT
TRBJ2-7,once,TRBD1,18,TRBV5-1,CASSLDYFGTGGQDEQYF,TGCGCCAGCAGCTTGGATTACTTCGGGACAGGGGGCCAGGACGAGCAGTACTTC
TRBJ2-2,once,-,15,TRBV5-1,CASSLDPGTTGELFF,TGCGCCAGCAGCTTGGACCCAGGTACCACCGGGGAGCTGTTCTTT
TRBJ2-7,-,TRBD1,15,TRBV5-4,CASSPRDRLSYEQYF,TGTGCCAGCAGCCCCCGGGACAGGCTCTCCTACGAGCAGTACTTC